Following are 14 T cell receptor beta chains from one sample sequenced in a study of blood T cell repertoires in COVID-19. Assay: immunoSEQ multiplex PCR; the TCRdb copy retains only in-frame clones and omits some. Seen here are some 120,000 clones, around 87% observed once, and the top ten hold approximately 16%. Sequencing was carried out using peripheral blood. The receptors originated from a woman aged 45 to 65 who had recovered from COVID-19.

This sequence joins TRBV5-6 and TRBJ1-1; D may be TRBD1 (5 bases). The CDR3 extends over 13 amino acids. Per germline, CDR1 SGHDT and CDR2 YYEEEE. V was pared by 3 bases and J by 9 bases, with 15 bases between. As DNA, the CDR3 is TGTGCCAGCAGCTCAGAGTGGGAGGGGCAAGCTTTCTTT. It yields the protein CASSSEWEGQAFF.

The chain has TRBV19 and TRBJ2-4, with D unclear. The CDR3 is made up of 14 amino acids. CDR1 LNHDA and CDR2 SQIVND come from the germline V gene (reference sequence). Trimming removed 3 bases at V and 4 bases at J, with 10 bases between. This CDR3 reads CASSMPGEKNIQYF. In nucleotides, the CDR3 is TGTGCCAGTAGTATGCCCGGAGAAAAAAACATTCAGTACTTC.

The J gene is TRBJ1-6, the V gene TRBV18, with 8 bases matching TRBD1. J gave up 9 bases and V 3 bases, and 7 bases lay outside the gene matches. This CDR3 spans 15 amino acids. Looked up from germline, CDR1 is KGHSH and CDR2 is LQKENI. CDR3 coding DNA: TGTGCCAGCTCACCTACAGGACAGGGTATTTCACCCCTCCACTTT. It specifies CASSPTGQGISPLHF.

The rearrangement links TRBV29-1 to TRBJ2-7; maybe TRBD1 (5 bases). V lost 1 base, J lost 1 base, and 11 bases lay in between. The CDR3 runs 14 residues. Germline assignment: CDR1 SQVTM and CDR2 ANQGSEA. The CDR3 region is CSVEAGAGSYEQYF. The CDR3 DNA is TGCAGCGTTGAAGCGGGTGCAGGGTCCTACGAGCAGTACTTC.

This clone occurred a few times. J is TRBJ1-2 and V is TRBV4-2, with TRBD1 identical over 7 bases. CDR1 and CDR2 from the germline V gene are LGHNA and YNFKEQ. The CDR3 loop spans 17 amino acids. Unmatched junction bases numbered 12, after V lost 0 bases and J lost 5 bases. CDR3 residues: CASSQDNRGTTSYGYTF. The CDR3 DNA follows: TGTGCCAGCAGCCAAGATAACAGGGGCACCACCTCGTATGGCTACACCTTC.

DNA of the CDR3: TGTGCCAGCAGCATAACCCTTGTGGGAGTAGCGACAGATACGCAGTATTTT. Translating gives CASSITLVGVATDTQYF. The chain employs TRBV7-8 and TRBJ2-3; possible D gene TRBD2, 5 bases. Germline V gives CDR1 SGHVS, CDR2 FQNEAQ. V shed 5 bases and J shed 3 bases, with 21 bases lying between them. The CDR3 sequence is 17 residues long. Combining the CDR3 with reference TRBV7-8 and TRBJ2-3 gives the whole variable domain GAGVSQSPRYKVAKRGQDVALRCDPISGHVSLFWYQQALGQGPEFLTYFQNEAQLDKSGLPSDRFFAERPEGSVSTLKIQRTQQEDSAVYLCASSITLVGVATDTQYFGPGTRLTVL.

The rearrangement uses TRBV7-3 and TRBJ2-1; D is uncertain. V dropped 5 bases and J dropped 4 bases, with 9 bases sitting between them. CDR1 is SGHTA and CDR2 is FQGTGA in the germline V gene. There are 13 residues in the CDR3. CDR3 amino acids: CASSPQQYNEQFF. The CDR3, as DNA: TGTGCCAGCAGCCCCCAACAGTACAATGAGCAGTTCTTC.

The chain couples TRBV11-3 to TRBJ1-1; TRBD1 might be the D (5 bases). CDR3 size: 14 residues. The germline V gene has CDR1 SGHNT and CDR2 YENEEA. V was clipped by 5 bases and J by 1 base, with 11 bases between them. CDR3 region: CASSITGGNTEAFF. DNA for the CDR3: TGTGCCAGCAGCATCACGGGGGGGAACACTGAAGCTTTCTTT.

The rearrangement uses TRBV14 and TRBJ1-2; D perhaps matches TRBD1 (6 bases). Trimming removed 4 bases at V and 6 bases at J, with 18 bases between. This CDR3 comprises 15 residues. Germline CDR1 SGHDN, CDR2 FVKESK. CDR3 sequence: CASSPDTGPSDGYTF. In nucleotides, the CDR3 is TGTGCCAGCAGCCCAGACACAGGGCCCTCGGATGGCTACACCTTC.

This chain connects TRBV7-9 to TRBJ1-5; TRBD1 agrees at 7 bases. The V gene end was trimmed by 5 bases and the J gene end by 5 bases; junction bases not matched to a gene: 9. Germline V gene data show CDR1 as SEHNR and CDR2 as FQNEAQ (reference sequence). The CDR3 is 15 residues long. The CDR3, as DNA: TGTGCCAGCAGCCCTAGAGGGGGCGCGGATCAGCCCCAGCATTTT. Translated: CASSPRGGADQPQHF.

This clone was seen only a few times. The rearrangement joins TRBV5-1 to TRBJ1-1; the D is unclear. The CDR3 is 15 residues long. V gave up 7 bases and J gave up 0 bases, with 16 bases separating them. Germline V gene lookup returns CDR1 SGHRS and CDR2 YFSETQ. The CDR3 region is CASRSGSTLNTEAFF. In DNA, the CDR3 is TGCGCCAGCCGCTCTGGGAGTACGTTGAACACTGAAGCTTTCTTT.

Only one count was recorded for this clone. The CDR3 is CASQAGGGGYTF. CDR3 DNA sequence: TGTGCCAGCCAAGCGGGAGGAGGTGGCTACACCTTC. This chain links TRBV9 with TRBJ1-2; D ambiguous. Per the germline V gene, CDR1 is SGDLS and CDR2 is YYNGEE. V lost 7 bases to trimming and J lost 7 bases, with 14 bases between them. The CDR3 extends over 12 amino acids.

CDR3 sequence: CASSLGQGRRRNYGYTF. DNA for the CDR3: TGTGCCAGCAGCCTGGGACAGGGGCGCAGGAGGAACTATGGCTACACCTTC. This chain links TRBV3-1 (or the pseudogene TRBV3-2) with TRBJ1-2; 10 bases match TRBD1. This CDR3 is 17 amino acids long. J was trimmed by 2 bases and V by 4 bases; bases with no gene match: 10. The V gene's germline CDR1 is LGHDT and CDR2 YNNKEL (reference sequence).

V and J are TRBV12-3 or TRBV12-4 and TRBJ1-6, with D hard to call. The V end was cut by 5 bases, the J end by 7 bases, with 9 bases between. The CDR3 loop spans 13 amino acids. Here the CDR3 DNA reads TGTGCCAGCAGTCACGGGTTAAATTCACCCCTCCACTTT. It is translated as CASSHGLNSPLHF.